Here is one TCR beta chain with its context. This sample is part of a study of blood T cell repertoires in COVID-19. TCRdb's copy holds only in-frame clones and misses some; the assay was immunoSEQ multiplex PCR. The table lists about 120,000 clones, around nine tenths of them singletons. Germline lookup yields CDR1 ENHRY and CDR2 SYGVKD. Trimming cost V 0 bases and J 0 bases; bases outside gene matches: 3. The CDR3 has 16 amino acids. V is TRBV10-3 and J is TRBJ2-3, with 7 bases fitting TRBD1. The sample comprised peripheral blood. The TCR was taken from a woman aged 70 to 79 who had recovered from COVID-19. CDR3 sequence reads: CAISESGQTSTDTQYF. DNA for the CDR3: TGTGCCATCAGTGAGTCGGGACAGACTAGCACAGATACGCAGTATTTT.